This T cell receptor beta chain was identified during a study of cytomegalovirus exposure and HLA in healthy donors (dated by TCRdb to about 2017). In terms of the full investigation: According to an earlier analysis of a few hundred of the donors, about 180 million T cells yielded 117 million unique TCR beta sequences and about 300 Gb of sequence data. Roughly 5 DR-DQ haplotypes were handled as single units for association and clustering, since linkage in the cohort was strong. The genetic ancestry cluster associated with self-reported Caucasian donors included 81% of the 398 genotyped donors. The study aimed to test whether cataloging public T cell receptors could reveal signatures of past pathogen exposure. Every repertoire in the discovery cohort had been generated on one and the same sequencing platform. Roughly 300 gigabases of sequencing data and roughly 80 million unique TCR sequences made up an early release that covered 500 to 700 HLA-typed donors. The number of typed donors differed by locus: about 620-630 for A, B, C, DRB1 and DQB1; 500 to 550 for DQA1; over 600 for DPA1; and 400 to 480 for DPB1. Class I and class II HLA loci were covered by the typing at four-digit resolution. In an earlier analysis of over 550 of the donors, high-throughput TCR beta sequencing was used to judge whether each TCR beta V gene segment behaved as functional or pseudogenic. Alongside the repertoire data, information on donor age, sex, ethnicity and CMV serostatus was compiled. Genome-wide SNP genotypes for about 55% of the 666 donors were used in a later genetic analysis, which treated that subset as a discovery cohort. A later analysis re-examined previously published TCR beta repertoires from more than 650 donors and added high-resolution HLA genotyping to investigate patterns of TCR occurrence. In addition to the first cohort of 666 subjects, a separate validation cohort of approximately 120 different subjects was used. The study combined high-throughput TCR immunosequencing, statistical association of individual TCRs with disease status, and machine learning to predict cytomegalovirus infection status. Rather than using new phenotypic data, the later analysis identified candidate immune exposures from TCR beta sequences and from how often those sequences occurred across donors. On average, about 240,000 unique TCR beta nucleotide sequences were sequenced per donor among 398 genotyped donors of the cohort, with roughly 19% of those sequences being non-productive. The study profiled the T cell repertoires of approximately 700 subjects by immunosequencing and related them to cytomegalovirus serostatus.

General findings and caveats noted by the study authors: A few of the identified cytomegalovirus-associated TCR beta chains were confirmed in vitro to be specific for cytomegalovirus antigens. A group of highly shared sequence variants was considered likely to be a technical artifact of the sequencing pipeline. In a later genetic analysis, fewer N-insertions in productive TCRs were reported among donors in an Asian-associated ancestry cluster than the roughly 670-donor mean. Compared with equally common non-associated chains, HLA-associated TCR beta chains in a later analysis were more clonally expanded and had lower generation probabilities. Because the 87-base-pair reads could not distinguish some IMGT-functional V segments, including TRBV6-2 and TRBV6-3, those segments were excluded. An association between a missense DCLRE1C variant and V-gene and J-gene trimming of TCR beta chains was found in a later genetic analysis and replicated in an independent cohort. At a false discovery rate of 0.05, a later analysis linked about 16,000 TCR beta sequences to specific HLA alleles. A further reported finding was that TCR beta sequences accurately predicted the HLA-A and HLA-B alleles for most subjects in the first cohort. The only immune exposure information available for the cohort was CMV serostatus. The study gave a list of about 160 TCR beta chains associated with cytomegalovirus. Most TCR sequences were seen in very few donors, while some public TCRs were found in many individuals. Linkage disequilibrium might explain the correlated functional status among segregating V segments, but an unknown experimental factor could not be excluded. Because counts were too low, approximately 18 rarely observed V segments, including chromosome 9 orphons, were excluded from the earlier analysis of several hundred of the donors. The classifier was reported to diagnose cytomegalovirus status with high specificity and sensitivity in both the original cohort and the validation cohort. Strong co-occurrence of HLA alleles, especially DR and DQ, made assigning TCR associations to individual alleles difficult. Presence/absence analyses assumed roughly uniform sequencing depth across donors, an assumption that may not hold. The cohort was sequenced for TCR beta chains only, and without alpha or paired-chain data the features that could be detected were limited. Because HLA typing was unavailable for some donors at each locus, only the typed subset was used in association tests. Most CMV-associated TCR beta chains appeared to be HLA-restricted in a later analysis, and the HLA associations seemed to be driven largely by CMV exposure. In a later analysis, the rate of TCR association differed among HLA loci, with DRB1 alleles having the most associated TCRs and HLA-C alleles having the fewest. According to the authors, the approach could potentially be generalized to other disease states and immunological phenotypes. In an earlier analysis of around 600 of the donors, most TCR beta V segments appeared in productive rearrangements about 87% or about 30% of the time, broadly matching IMGT annotations. According to a later analysis, parvovirus B19, influenza, CMV and Epstein-Barr virus appeared linked to several top co-occurrence clusters.

This clone came up a few times. No cognate antigen has been identified for it. The input lacks base qualities; no much larger clone sits a single base away. The cohort was made up of roughly 670 healthy bone marrow donors. All cohort members were sampled while nominally healthy, although unrecorded immune exposures were likely present. The donor tested CMV seropositive, placing the donor among the 289 seropositive members of the cohort. Each donor provided a peripheral blood sample, and peripheral blood mononuclear cells were used for TCR beta sequencing. The Qiagen DNeasy Blood Extraction Kit was used to extract genomic DNA from the blood cell samples. Its CDR3 holds 12 amino acids, cysteine through phenylalanine. Of all the DNA, just the CDR3 is kept, 36 bases in frame from base 1. Cut back by 4 bases and 8 bases, the V and J ends lie 12 bases apart. As encoded in the germline V gene (reference sequence), CDR1 is GTSNPN while CDR2 is SVGIG.

The library was obtained by the immunoSEQ multiplex PCR assay. A mixture of 60 forward primers for TCR Vbeta segments and 13 reverse primers for TCR Jbeta segments was used in the multiplex PCR. Amplification of the CDR3 region of rearranged TCR beta genes was performed with a multiplex PCR assay on genomic DNA. The Illumina HiSeq System was used to sequence the amplified TCR beta libraries as 87-base-pair reads. Per the authors' processing: Across the roughly 670 repertoires, a later analysis counted 60 million to 90 million unique TCR beta chains, approximately 10 million of which were shared by at least two donors. Raw reads were error-corrected and collapsed into unique sequences by a nearest-neighbor algorithm in which closely related sequences were merged to remove PCR and sequencing errors. V, D and J gene segments were assigned by aligning CDR3 sequences to IMGT reference sequences. For a sequence to be retained, a match of at least six nucleotides was required to both a V gene segment and a J gene segment. A rearrangement was called productive if the CDR3 had no stop codons and remained in frame with V and J, and every other rearrangement was called non-productive. Following IMGT convention, CDR3 was defined as the stretch from the second conserved V-encoded cysteine to the conserved J-encoded phenylalanine. Sequences without an unambiguous match to a single V gene segment were excluded from the earlier analysis of almost 600 of the donors. An earlier analysis of about 600 of the donors called V segments functional above 56.7% productive rearrangements and segregating when the between-donor standard deviation exceeded 5%. A statistical classification framework was developed to diagnose cytomegalovirus status using the catalog of TCR beta chain sequences. In a later analysis, TCR nucleotide sequences were compared against IMGT/GENE-DB human TR gene sequences so that V and J genes could be assigned. Using the TCRdist pipeline, a later analysis assigned CDR3 sequences along with most-parsimonious VDJ recombination scenarios. A later analysis defined each TCR beta chain by its CDR3 amino acid sequence plus V-gene family, and excluded reads lacking a unique V-gene family. In a later analysis, around 650 highly shared, low-generation-probability nucleotide sequences were removed to address suspected cross-contamination and a sequencing artifact. A later analysis calculated a clonal expansion index for each public chain from normalized within-repertoire ranks of inferred template counts. A later analysis computed generation probabilities with a VDJ recombination model fitted to out-of-frame rearrangements, and checked the results against IGoR. A later analysis scored TCR-TCR, TCR-HLA and TCR-CMV co-occurrence with hypergeometric tests, applying a repertoire-size bias correction to TCR pairs. False discovery rates were estimated in a later analysis by permuting HLA or CMV assignments 20 times. In a later analysis, co-occurring TCRs were grouped using DBSCAN, and TCRdist sequence similarity was added for clustering within HLA-allele-positive subsets. Repertoires with fewer than 30,000 or more than 120,000 public chains were left out of co-occurrence clustering, as were five repertoires with anomalous nucleotide sharing. TCRdb took over this immuneACCESS table, retaining in-frame rearrangements with V and J assigned. Such tables are incomplete; in checked studies, under half of the missing clones stem from an unresolved V gene, and the remainder is unexplained. The DNA gave D and trimming, while V, J and clone size come from that table. The sample table records approximately 180,000 clones; roughly 81% of these occur just once. Approximately 5% of the sample belongs to the ten largest clones.

The chain employs TRBV30 and TRBJ2-1; the D gene lacks a confident call. The sequence came from a woman aged 18-29 years in good health and CMV-seropositive. Sample: PBMCs. The encoded CDR3 is CAWTNSSDEQFF. In nucleotides, the sequence is TGTGCCTGGACCAACTCGTCCGATGAGCAGTTCTTC. This CDR3, with the reference TRBV30 and TRBJ2-1 proteins standing in past its ends, gives the full variable domain SQTIHQWPATLVQPVGSPLSLECTVEGTSNPNLYWYRQAAGRGLQLLFYSVGIGQISSEVPQNLSASRPQDRQFILSSKKLLLSDSGFYLCAWTNSSDEQFFGPGTRLTVL.